The TCR beta chain under discussion was sequenced for a study of PD-L1 blockade in urothelial cancer. Time point here: pretreatment peripheral blood. Trimming removed 1 base from V and 9 bases from J, with 4 bases in between. This CDR3 is built from 11 residues. In germline, CDR1 is SGHNT, CDR2 YENEEA. The protocol was immunoSEQ multiplex PCR, while the TCRdb copy is restricted to in-frame clones and leaves out a portion. Altogether around 71,000 clones are present, around four fifths being singletons, with the ten largest covering about 6.2%. The sequence was obtained from a man aged 40-55 years with urothelial cancer. J is TRBJ2-1 and V is TRBV11-3, with no clear D. The sample was PBMCs, taken around atezolizumab (anti-PD-L1) treatment. CDR3 in DNA: TGTGCCAGCAGCTTAGGCGTTGAGCAGTTCTTC. Encoded protein: CASSLGVEQFF.